The text below deals with one TCR beta chain. There is no known antigen for this receptor. No per-base quality is available; no much larger clone lies one base away. Genomic DNA was used as template for profiling of TCR beta VDJ combinations and CDR3 sequences. An Illumina HiSeq 2000 was used for TCR repertoire sequencing. Under the source paper's analysis protocol: TRBV/TRBJ rearrangement plots, CDR3 size and DJ length profiles, and Simpson's diversity index were used to assess repertoires. Whichever DNA sequence was most abundant in the deep sequencing data was defined as the immunodominant clone. CDR3 amino acid sequences were screened for sharing across subjects and compared with published repertoires and the VDJdb database. TCRdb cleaned the public reads at Q25 with fastp, built clones with MiXCR and kept in-frame beta chains. Rows with a matching CDR3 protein are joined into one entry that keeps the most common DNA and genes. These V and J calls rely on TCRdb rather than the paper's analysis. This sample is represented by 110,000 or so distinct CDR3 sequences; 50% to 65% of them were singletons. The ten largest clones add up to approximately 32% of the sample.

This record belongs to a study of CD8+CD57+ T cells in acquired aplastic anemia (dated by TCRdb to the late 2010s). Concerning the study at large: On average, sorted CD4+ and CD8+ cells yielded around 3.5 ug of extracted DNA, with a range of roughly 0.18 to 30 ug. For healthy donor samples, the average read count was about 10.8 million for CD4+ cells and roughly 12 million for CD8+ cells.

The CDR3 runs 15 residues from the cysteine to the phenylalanine. The DNA shown is the 45-base CDR3, in frame from base 1. The V and J ends are trimmed by 5 bases and 2 bases, leaving 14 bases between them. CDR1 is given as SGHVS and CDR2 as FNYEAQ, both from the germline V gene. In this study, sorted CD4+ and CD8+ T cells from the blood of healthy subjects and of severe aplastic anemia patients had their TCR repertoires deep-sequenced. Ficoll-Paque density gradient centrifugation was used to isolate peripheral blood mononuclear cells. Before DNA extraction, CD4+ and CD8+ T cells were sorted with FACS or magnetic beads. What the research found in general, with its limitations: Although 25 to 30 CD8+ CDR3 sequences were shared by patients and controls, these sequences appeared highly expressed in patients and within the immunodominant clones of patients. No significant difference in CD8+ Simpson's diversity was found between patients and healthy controls (P=0.060).

This TCR was recovered from a human donor in good health, serving as a control. Sequencing was performed on sorted CD4+, CD8+, or CD8+CD57+ T cells (not recorded which) from PBMCs. This sequence uses TRBV7-6 and TRBJ2-3; the D gene cannot be resolved reliably. The DNA sequence reads TGTGCCAGCAGCCTTAGCAACACACCCACAGATACGCAGTATTTT. This encodes CASSLSNTPTDTQYF. Extended through the reference TRBV7-6 and TRBJ2-3 proteins, this CDR3 yields the full variable domain: GAGVSQSPRYKVTKRGQDVALRCDPISGHVSLYWYRQALGQGPEFLTYFNYEAQQDKSGLPNDRFSAERPEGSISTLTIQRTEQRDSAMYRCASSLSNTPTDTQYFGPGTRLTVL.